What follows are 18 T cell receptor beta chains derived from one specimen sequenced in a study of CD8 T cells in ankylosing spondylitis. The study, taken as a whole, reports: Within ankylosing spondylitis blood, a TCR beta motif made up of under 10 highly homologous variants appeared to be characteristic.

TCRdb reprocessed the 5' RACE reads via MiXCR and lists one record per CDR3 protein. Here the sample spans 450,000 to 550,000 distinct CDR3 sequences, about 5.7% being singletons. These receptors have no identified antigens. The sequenced sample consisted of blood, either unsorted or a sorted T cell fraction (not recorded which). Receptors were obtained from a male donor with ankylosing spondylitis.

This clonotype was seen at least ten times. The rearrangement joins TRBV7-2 to TRBJ2-5; no definite D call. CDR3 length: 15 residues. Germline V gene lookup returns CDR1 SGHTA and CDR2 FQGNSA. V was trimmed by 1 base and J by 1 base, leaving 10 bases between them. The CDR3: CASSLEENSQETQYF. CDR3 coding DNA: TGTGCCAGCAGCTTAGAGGAAAATTCCCAAGAGACCCAGTACTTC.

This clonotype was observed many times. The gene calls are TRBV28 and TRBJ1-1; TRBD1 is a possible D gene (5 bases). V was trimmed by 5 bases and J by 0 bases, leaving 16 bases between them. Germline CDR1 is MDHEN and CDR2 is SYDVKM. The CDR3 loop spans 16 amino acids. The CDR3 sequence is CASSLTFGAMNTEAFF. As DNA, the CDR3 is TGTGCCAGCAGTCTAACGTTCGGGGCCATGAACACTGAAGCTTTCTTT.

This clonotype has ten or more counts. J is TRBJ1-1 and V is TRBV24-1; 8 bases fit TRBD1. V shed 2 bases, J shed 5 bases, and the junction held 6 bases outside the gene matches. This CDR3 is 15 amino acids long. CDR1 and CDR2 from the germline V gene are KGHDR and SFDVKD. The CDR3 DNA follows: TGTGCCACCAGTGATTCTAGACAGGGGCTTACTGAAGCTTTCTTT. Protein sequence: CATSDSRQGLTEAFF.

This clonotype was seen a few times. CDR3 protein: CASGPGLLSWELFF. The CDR3 DNA reads TGTGCCAGCGGCCCCGGGCTCCTCAGCTGGGAGCTGTTTTTT. This rearrangement joins TRBV7-3 to TRBJ2-2; D not resolved. CDR1 SGHTA and CDR2 FQGTGA come from the germline V gene. V lost 8 bases and J 9 bases, leaving 19 bases between the germline ends. The CDR3 sequence is 14 residues long.

The table lists this clonotype with many counts. The V call is TRBV5-1, the J call TRBJ1-1; D is undetermined. The CDR3 is 13 residues long. Trimming pared 3 bases from V and 5 bases from J, leaving 11 bases between. Looked up from germline, CDR1 is SGHRS and CDR2 is YFSETQ. Written as DNA, the CDR3 is TGCGCCAGCAGCTCCGGGTCGCGTACTGAAGCTTTCTTT. Translation: CASSSGSRTEAFF.

The chain carries TRBV28 and TRBJ2-1, with 9 bases identical to TRBD1. V trimming: 5 bases; J trimming: 4 bases; junction bases outside the gene matches: 9. The CDR3 is made up of 16 amino acids. Per germline, CDR1 MDHEN and CDR2 SYDVKM. In DNA, the CDR3 is TGTGCCAGCAGTCCCGCTGGGACAGGGAAGTACAATGAGCAGTTCTTC. This encodes CASSPAGTGKYNEQFF.

The chain couples TRBV20-1 to TRBJ2-7; 7 bases fit TRBD1. Germline trimming cut 0 bases from V and 1 base from J; bases unmatched to any gene: 6. The CDR3 sequence is 15 residues long. Germline assignment: CDR1 DFQATT and CDR2 SNEGSKA (reference sequence). CDR3: CSARDLRTGSYEQYF. The CDR3 DNA is TGCAGTGCTAGAGATCTCCGGACAGGATCCTACGAGCAGTACTTC.

This clonotype was seen repeatedly, ten times or more. The rearrangement uses TRBV5-6 and TRBJ2-7, with D hard to call. The CDR3 is made up of 12 amino acids. Deletions cut 4 bases from V and 4 bases from J, with 9 bases between. Per the germline V gene, CDR1 is SGHDT and CDR2 is YYEEEE. In DNA, the CDR3 is TGTGCCAGCAGCGCCGACATGTACGAGCAGTACTTC. It yields the protein CASSADMYEQYF.

This clonotype showed up many times. This sequence joins TRBV20-1 and TRBJ2-7; 9 nucleotides match TRBD1. V dropped 3 bases and J dropped 0; count of bases not matched to a gene: 3. Looked up from germline, CDR1 is DFQATT and CDR2 is SNEGSKA (reference sequence). The CDR3 is made up of 14 amino acids. For the CDR3, the DNA is TGCAGTGCTAGGGAGACAGGGGGCTCCTACGAGCAGTACTTC. Its protein is CSARETGGSYEQYF.

This clonotype was observed a few times. The rearrangement uses TRBV7-2 and TRBJ2-1; tentatively, D is TRBD2 (6 bases). Germline CDR1 and CDR2: SGHTA and FQGNSA. Trimming took off 1 base at V and 6 bases at J, with 10 bases between the two ends. The CDR3 runs 14 residues. CDR3 bases: TGTGCCAGCAGCTTAGAAGCGGGTTTCAATGAGCAGTTCTTC. As protein: CASSLEAGFNEQFF.

There are many counts of this clonotype. This chain joins TRBV5-6 and TRBJ1-2, with D maybe TRBD1 (5 bases). The V and J ends lost 0 bases and 6 bases respectively, with 9 bases between them. This CDR3 has 13 amino acids. Germline-derived CDR1 and CDR2 are SGHDT and YYEEEE. DNA for the CDR3: TGTGCCAGCAGCTTGGTGGGACCTGATGGCTACACCTTC. Protein: CASSLVGPDGYTF.

In its sample, this clonotype was seen many times. V is TRBV5-1 and J is TRBJ2-7; 9 bases map to TRBD1. The CDR3 is 18 residues long. Germline V CDR1 and CDR2: SGHRS, YFSETQ. Losses at the gene ends were 2 bases for V and 3 bases for J; bases not matched to a gene: 15. The CDR3 coding sequence is TGCGCCAGCAGCTTTAATGTTTTGGGGGGACAGGGATACTACGAGCAGTACTTC. Its protein is CASSFNVLGGQGYYEQYF.

The table lists this clonotype with many counts. This rearrangement joins TRBV7-2 to TRBJ2-2; D perhaps matches TRBD1 (6 bases). The germline V gene encodes CDR1 SGHTA and CDR2 FQGNSA. V was cut by 2 bases and J by 7 bases, with 11 bases left in between. This CDR3 is built from 14 residues. The CDR3 region is CASSLSSGVGELFF. In nucleotides, the CDR3 is TGTGCCAGCAGCTTATCCTCAGGGGTCGGGGAGCTGTTTTTT.

At least ten counts were recorded for this clonotype. The chain carries TRBV9 and TRBJ2-1; TRBD2 matches at 8 bases. Germline V CDR1 and CDR2: SGDLS, YYNGEE. The CDR3 covers 13 residues. V lost 3 bases, J lost 5 bases, and 1 base stayed unmatched. CDR3 DNA: TGTGCCAGCAGCGGGCGGGGGGACAATGAGCAGTTCTTC. Translation gives CASSGRGDNEQFF.

This clonotype was seen repeatedly, ten times or more. This rearrangement joins TRBV20-1 to TRBJ1-5; TRBD1 aligns across 10 bases. The germline gives CDR1 DFQATT, CDR2 SNEGSKA (reference sequence). This CDR3 has 13 residues. The V gene end was trimmed by 5 bases and the J gene end by 11 bases; junction bases not matched to a gene: 9. The CDR3 DNA reads TGCAGTGCTCCGGGACAGGGGATCGGAACCCAGCATTTT. It codes for CSAPGQGIGTQHF.

This clonotype was seen at least ten times. The chain combines TRBV28 with TRBJ2-3; the D is unclear. With 5 bases removed from V and 5 bases from J, the gap between germline ends came to 8 bases. CDR1 and CDR2 (germline): MDHEN, SYDVKM. CDR3 length equals 12 residues. The CDR3 here is CASSRKRDTQYF. The DNA for the CDR3 is TGTGCCAGCAGTCGTAAAAGAGATACGCAGTATTTT.

In this sample, this clonotype turned up many times. The chain employs TRBV20-1 and TRBJ2-1, with 7 bases identical to TRBD2. This CDR3 spans 13 amino acids. The V segment lost 3 bases and the J segment 4 bases; nucleotides outside the gene matches: 3. CDR1 is DFQATT, CDR2 SNEGSKA, per germline (reference sequence). The chain's CDR3 is CSARSSGYNEQFF. The DNA for the CDR3 is TGCAGTGCTAGGTCTAGCGGTTACAATGAGCAGTTCTTC.

This clonotype was observed a few times. CDR3 sequence (DNA): TGTGCCAGCAGCCCCTGGCGTTCGACTAGCGGGGGGGCCGAGGAGCAGTTCTTC. Amino acid sequence: CASSPWRSTSGGAEEQFF. The V call is TRBV12-3 or TRBV12-4, the J call TRBJ2-1, with 14 bases fitting TRBD2. The CDR3 has 18 residues. V gave up 6 bases and J gave up 10 bases; unmatched junction bases: 17.